What follows are 9 T cell receptor beta chains derived from one specimen sequenced in a study of cytomegalovirus exposure and HLA in healthy donors. Primers for the PCR totalled 60 Vbeta and 13 Jbeta. TCRdb's copy holds only in-frame clones and misses some; the assay was immunoSEQ multiplex PCR. Of fewer than 250,000 clones in the sample, 65% to 90% are singletons; the top ten hold 1.2% to 1.5%. Sequenced input: PBMCs. These TCRs come from a girl aged 10-17 years in good health and CMV-seronegative.

V and J are TRBV9 and TRBJ2-3; maybe TRBD1 (7 bases). This CDR3 spans 15 amino acids. Trimming removed 3 bases from V and 2 bases from J, with 13 bases in between. In germline, CDR1 is SGDLS, CDR2 YYNGEE. In nucleotides, the CDR3 is TGTGCCAGCAGCGGACAGGGACTTACCACAGATACGCAGTATTTT. Protein: CASSGQGLTTDTQYF.

V usage is TRBV7-3 and J usage is TRBJ2-2; tentatively, D is TRBD2 (6 bases). V was pared by 4 bases and J by 5 bases, with 14 bases between. CDR1 SGHTA and CDR2 FQGTGA come from the germline V gene. The CDR3 covers 15 residues. The DNA for the CDR3 is TGTGCCAGCAGCTCGACTAGTGGATCGACCGGGGAGCTGTTTTTT. Translation gives CASSSTSGSTGELFF.

The chain has TRBV9 and TRBJ2-5; TRBD2 is a possible D gene (6 bases). Germline CDR1 reads SGDLS; CDR2 reads YYNGEE. V shed 1 base and J shed 5 bases, with 12 bases lying between them. This CDR3 spans 14 amino acids. The CDR3 sequence is CASSVSGTRETQYF. CDR3 DNA sequence: TGTGCCAGCAGCGTATCCGGGACTCGGGAGACCCAGTACTTC.

The chain employs TRBV5-4 and TRBJ2-1; 14 bases map to TRBD2. The length of the CDR3 is 18 residues. Per the germline V gene, CDR1 is SGHNT and CDR2 is YYREEE (reference sequence). The V and J ends lost 0 bases and 6 bases, in that order; junction bases with no gene match: 8. The CDR3 here is CASSLASGGTSGSNEQFF. The CDR3 coding sequence is TGTGCCAGCAGCTTGGCCTCTGGCGGGACTAGCGGGAGCAATGAGCAGTTCTTC. Full variable domain (outside the CDR3, taken from reference TRBV5-4 and TRBJ2-1): ETGVTQSPTHLIKTRGQQVTLRCSSQSGHNTVSWYQQALGQGPQFIFQYYREEENGRGNFPPRFSGLQFPNYSSELNVNALELDDSALYLCASSLASGGTSGSNEQFFGPGTRLTVL.

The rearrangement uses TRBV28 and TRBJ2-5, with 9 positions matching TRBD1. Trimming removed 10 bases from V and 5 bases from J; junction bases left unmatched: 5. Per the germline V gene, CDR1 is MDHEN and CDR2 is SYDVKM. The CDR3 contains 12 residues. CDR3 DNA: TGTGCCATCCGGACAGGGGCGGAGACCCAGTACTTC. It is translated as CAIRTGAETQYF. Combining the CDR3 with reference TRBV28 and TRBJ2-5 gives the whole variable domain DVKVTQSSRYLVKRTGEKVFLECVQDMDHENMFWYRQDPGLGLRLIYFSYDVKMKEKGDIPEGYSVSREKKERFSLILESASTNQTSMYLCAIRTGAETQYFGPGTRLLVL.

This chain links TRBV30 with TRBJ1-2; the D is unclear. This CDR3 comprises 16 residues. The V gene's germline CDR1 is GTSNPN and CDR2 SVGIG (reference sequence). V lost 3 bases, J lost 2 bases, and 19 bases lay in between. This CDR3 reads CAWSRRSSGGNYGYTF. The CDR3, as DNA: TGTGCCTGGAGCCGAAGAAGCAGTGGCGGGAACTATGGCTACACCTTC.

V and J are TRBV6-6 and TRBJ1-1; 9 nucleotides align to TRBD1. V was clipped by 6 bases and J by 4 bases; unmatched bases: 12. The germline V gene encodes CDR1 MNHNY and CDR2 SVGAGI (reference sequence). The CDR3 spans 16 residues. The chain's CDR3 is CASRRSGQGRGTEAFF. The CDR3 nucleotides are TGTGCCAGCAGGCGATCGGGACAGGGAAGAGGCACTGAAGCTTTCTTT.

In this sample, this clone turned up a few times. The chain links TRBV29-1 to TRBJ1-4; D perhaps matches TRBD1 (5 bases). Trimming removed 4 bases at V and 6 bases at J, with 9 bases between. The CDR3 length is 12 residues. Germline loops: CDR1 SQVTM, CDR2 ANQGSEA. CDR3 loop: CSVGTRDEKLFF. Here the CDR3 DNA reads TGCAGCGTTGGGACAAGGGATGAAAAACTGTTTTTT.

The chain has TRBV9 and TRBJ2-1, with D possibly TRBD2 on 6 matching bases. This CDR3 has 15 residues. V dropped 3 bases and J dropped 10 bases, with 20 bases sitting between them. Germline assignment: CDR1 SGDLS and CDR2 YYNGEE. CDR3 residues: CASSAFLGGVREQFF. As DNA, the CDR3 is TGTGCCAGCAGCGCCTTCCTGGGGGGAGTAAGGGAGCAGTTCTTC.